This T cell receptor beta chain was observed in a study of chemoradiotherapy in HPV16-positive cancers. Study at large: Functional T-cell assays on a couple of HPV16-positive patients' cells defined candidate HPV-specific clones and common TCR motifs. General study results and limits: Functional assays defining HPV-specific T cells used only two HPV16-positive patients.

This clone was observed a handful of times. As yet, its antigen is unknown. TCRdb's copy holds only in-frame clones and misses some; the assay was immunoSEQ multiplex PCR. The table includes around 300 clones, roughly 80% detected once. Germline V gene sequence: CDR1 LGHNA, CDR2 YSLEER. With V trimmed by 1 base and J by 8 bases, 10 bases remained unmatched. CDR3 length equals 16 residues. This TCR came from a human donor with HPV-associated anogenital cancer. This sequence joins TRBV4-3 and TRBJ2-3; TRBD2 matches at 9 bases. The sequencing here drew on tumor tissue, taken from a patient who underwent chemoradiotherapy. DNA of the CDR3: TGCGCCAGCAGCCAAGGCCACGCGGGGGGGCGAGGTACGCAGTATTTT. It yields the protein CASSQGHAGGRGTQYF.